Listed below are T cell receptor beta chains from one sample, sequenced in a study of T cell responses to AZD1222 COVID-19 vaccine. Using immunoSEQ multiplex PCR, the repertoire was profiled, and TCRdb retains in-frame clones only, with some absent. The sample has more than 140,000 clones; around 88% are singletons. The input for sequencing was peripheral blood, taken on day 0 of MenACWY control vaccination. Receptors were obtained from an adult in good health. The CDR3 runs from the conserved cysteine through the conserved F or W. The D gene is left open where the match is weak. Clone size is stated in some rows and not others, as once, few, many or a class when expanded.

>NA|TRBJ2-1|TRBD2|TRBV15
TGTGCCACCAGCATCGGGGGGGCGGCCTCCTACAATGAGCAGTTCTTC
CATSIGGAASYNEQFF
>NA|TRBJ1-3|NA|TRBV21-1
TGTGCCAGCAGCAAAGGTCGCGGGGGGATATCAGGAAACACCATATATTTT
CASSKGRGGISGNTIYF
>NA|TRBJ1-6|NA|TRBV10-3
TGTGCCATCAGTGAGTCCCAGGGTGGTTCACCCCTCCACTTT
CAISESQGGSPLHF
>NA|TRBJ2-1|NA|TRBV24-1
TGTGCCACCAGTGACCGAGCGAGGGATGGGCGAAGGGGGCAGTTCTTC
CATSDRARDGRRGQFF
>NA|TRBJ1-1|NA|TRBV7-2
TGTGCCAGCAGCCCTGCGGGCCGCCGGAACACTGAAGCTTTCTTT
CASSPAGRRNTEAFF
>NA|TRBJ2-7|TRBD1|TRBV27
TGTGCCAGCACCATCGGGACAGGGCACGACGAGCAGTACTTC
CASTIGTGHDEQYF
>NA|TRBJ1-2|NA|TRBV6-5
TGTGCCAGCAGTTATCGGGACGGTGGTGGCTATGGCTACACCTTC
CASSYRDGGGYGYTF
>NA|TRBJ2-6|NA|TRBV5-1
TGCGCCAGCAGCGCCATAGGGCAGGGTCGGTCTGGGGCCAACGTCCTGACTTTC
CASSAIGQGRSGANVLTF
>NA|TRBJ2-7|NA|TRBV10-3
TGTGCCACCGGACGGGCCTACGAGCAGTACTTC
CATGRAYEQYF
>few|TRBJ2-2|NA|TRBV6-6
TGTGCCAGCAGTTACTCGAGGGCCCGAGGCACCGGGGAGCTGTTTTTT
CASSYSRARGTGELFF
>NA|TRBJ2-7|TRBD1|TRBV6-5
TGTGCCAGCAGAACCGGGACAGGGGAACACTTC
CASRTGTGEHF
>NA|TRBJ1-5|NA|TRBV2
TGTGCCAGCAGTGAACAGGGTTTTAGTCAGCCCCAGCATTTT
CASSEQGFSQPQHF
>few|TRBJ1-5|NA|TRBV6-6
TGTGCCAGCAGCCCATCGGAGCGGCAGCCCCAGCATTTT
CASSPSERQPQHF
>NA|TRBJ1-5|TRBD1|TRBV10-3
TGTGCCATCGGAACAGACAGGGACCAGCCCCAGCATTTT
CAIGTDRDQPQHF
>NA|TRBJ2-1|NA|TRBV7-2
TGTGCCAGCAGCTCGCAGATGAATGAGCAGTTCTTC
CASSSQMNEQFF
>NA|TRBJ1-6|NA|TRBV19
TGTGCCAGTAGTATATACAGCACGGACAATTCACCCCTCCACTTT
CASSIYSTDNSPLHF
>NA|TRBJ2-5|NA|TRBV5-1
TGCGCCAGCAGCTTGCAACCTGGGGTGGGAGAGACCCAGTACTTC
CASSLQPGVGETQYF
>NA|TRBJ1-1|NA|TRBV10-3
TGTGCCATCAGTTCCGACGGCATCTTTGGAGCTTTCTTT
CAISSDGIFGAFF
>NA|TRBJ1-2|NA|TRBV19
TGTGCCAGTAAGGATTTCGGATCACTATATGGCTACACCTTC
CASKDFGSLYGYTF
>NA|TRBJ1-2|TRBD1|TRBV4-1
TGCGCCAGCAGCCAAGATGCAGGGGGCCACTATGGCTACACCTTC
CASSQDAGGHYGYTF
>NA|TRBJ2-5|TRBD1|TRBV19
TGTGCCAGTAGTATAGCTCAGACAGGGCGAGAGACCCAGTACTTC
CASSIAQTGRETQYF
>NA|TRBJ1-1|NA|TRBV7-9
TGTGCCAGCAGCGTCACAGGGCCCCACACTGAAGCTTTCTTT
CASSVTGPHTEAFF
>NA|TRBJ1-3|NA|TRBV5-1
TGCGCCAGCAGCGGGTCGAAATCTGGAAACACCATATATTTT
CASSGSKSGNTIYF
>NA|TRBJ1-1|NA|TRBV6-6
TGTGCCAGCGGTGGGGCTGAAGCTTTCTTT
CASGGAEAFF
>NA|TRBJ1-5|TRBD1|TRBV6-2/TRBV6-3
TGTGCCAGCAGTGGGACAGGGCGTAGCAATCAGCCCCAGCATTTT
CASSGTGRSNQPQHF
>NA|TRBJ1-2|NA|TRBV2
TGTGCCAGCAGTGAAAGGGAGTCTGTCTATGGCTACACCTTC
CASSERESVYGYTF
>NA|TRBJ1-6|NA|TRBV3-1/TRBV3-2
TGTGCCAGCAGCCATCGGGCCGCGGATTCACCCCTCCACTTT
CASSHRAADSPLHF
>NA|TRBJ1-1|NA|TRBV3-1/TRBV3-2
TGTGCCAGCAGCCGGGTGGTTGGGGGAGTCACTGAAGCTTTCTTT
CASSRVVGGVTEAFF
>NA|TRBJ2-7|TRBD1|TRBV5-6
TGTGCCAGCTACAGGGGCAGCGAGCAGTACTTC
CASYRGSEQYF
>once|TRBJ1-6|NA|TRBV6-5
TGTGCCAGCCGGAGAGAGGGGAGGTACAATTCACCCCTCCACTTT
CASRREGRYNSPLHF
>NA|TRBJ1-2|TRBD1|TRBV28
TGTGCCAGCAGCCATCCCACCAGGGGGGATAACTATGGCTACACCTTC
CASSHPTRGDNYGYTF
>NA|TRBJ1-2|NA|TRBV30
TGTGCCTCCCCGAAAGACAGATATAACTATGGCTACACCTTC
CASPKDRYNYGYTF
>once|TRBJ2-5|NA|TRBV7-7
TGTGCTAGCAGCCCTCGTTGGCAGAAAGAGACCCAGTACTTC
CASSPRWQKETQYF
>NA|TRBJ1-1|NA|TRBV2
TGTGCCAGCAGTCCAGGGGCTGAAGCTTTCTTT
CASSPGAEAFF
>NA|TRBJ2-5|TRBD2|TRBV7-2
TGTGCCAGCAGCTCGGGACTAGCGGGCGGCCCCGAGACCCAGTACTTC
CASSSGLAGGPETQYF
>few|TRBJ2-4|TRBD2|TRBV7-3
TGTGCCAGCAGCCCTAGCGGGGAAGGCAAAAACATTCAGTACTTC
CASSPSGEGKNIQYF
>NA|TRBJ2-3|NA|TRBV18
TGTGCCAGCTCACCACGGGGGTTCACAGATACGCAGTATTTT
CASSPRGFTDTQYF
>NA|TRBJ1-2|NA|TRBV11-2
TGTGCCAGCAGCTATCTCCCGGGAGGGTATGGCTACACCTTC
CASSYLPGGYGYTF
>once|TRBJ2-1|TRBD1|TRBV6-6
TGTGCCAGCAGTTACTATCGGACAGGGGGCAACAATGAGCAGTTCTTC
CASSYYRTGGNNEQFF
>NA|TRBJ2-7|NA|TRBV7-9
TGTGCCAGCAGCTCCATTCTGGGGGCCTATTACTTC
CASSSILGAYYF
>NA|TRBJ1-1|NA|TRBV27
TGTGCCAGCAGTTCCTTTGGGCAGCTGAACACTGAAGCTTTCTTT
CASSSFGQLNTEAFF
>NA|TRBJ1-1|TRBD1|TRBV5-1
TGCGCCAGCAGCCGGACAGGGGTCGATGAAGCTTTCTTT
CASSRTGVDEAFF
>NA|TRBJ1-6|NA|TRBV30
TGTGCCTGGAGATCCGGGGGCGGGTATTCACCCCTCCACTTT
CAWRSGGGYSPLHF
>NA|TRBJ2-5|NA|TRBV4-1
TGCGCCAGCAGCCAAGTTTGGGTTAGCGGAGAGACCCAGTACTTC
CASSQVWVSGETQYF
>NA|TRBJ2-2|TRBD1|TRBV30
TGTGCCTGGACAGGGGGACACACCGGGGAGCTGTTTTTT
CAWTGGHTGELFF
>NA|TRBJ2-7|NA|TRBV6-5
TGTGCCAGCAGTCGACAGGCAAATGAGCAGTACTTC
CASSRQANEQYF
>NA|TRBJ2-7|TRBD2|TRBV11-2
TGTGCCAGCAGCGCCTATAGCGGGAGAATAGGTGAGCAGTACTTC
CASSAYSGRIGEQYF
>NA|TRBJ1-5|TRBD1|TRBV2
TGTGCCAGCAGCACAGGGGGTGAGGCAAATCAGCCCCAGCATTTT
CASSTGGEANQPQHF
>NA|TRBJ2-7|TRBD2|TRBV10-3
TGTGCCATCAGGAAAGGGACTAGTGGCGAGCAGTACTTC
CAIRKGTSGEQYF
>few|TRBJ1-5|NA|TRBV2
TGTGCCAGCAATTTGTTGGGTGGGGGAAATCAGCCCCAGCATTTT
CASNLLGGGNQPQHF
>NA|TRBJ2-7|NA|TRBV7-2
TGTGCCAGCAGCTCCCGAGGGCCGACCTACGAGCAGTACTTC
CASSSRGPTYEQYF